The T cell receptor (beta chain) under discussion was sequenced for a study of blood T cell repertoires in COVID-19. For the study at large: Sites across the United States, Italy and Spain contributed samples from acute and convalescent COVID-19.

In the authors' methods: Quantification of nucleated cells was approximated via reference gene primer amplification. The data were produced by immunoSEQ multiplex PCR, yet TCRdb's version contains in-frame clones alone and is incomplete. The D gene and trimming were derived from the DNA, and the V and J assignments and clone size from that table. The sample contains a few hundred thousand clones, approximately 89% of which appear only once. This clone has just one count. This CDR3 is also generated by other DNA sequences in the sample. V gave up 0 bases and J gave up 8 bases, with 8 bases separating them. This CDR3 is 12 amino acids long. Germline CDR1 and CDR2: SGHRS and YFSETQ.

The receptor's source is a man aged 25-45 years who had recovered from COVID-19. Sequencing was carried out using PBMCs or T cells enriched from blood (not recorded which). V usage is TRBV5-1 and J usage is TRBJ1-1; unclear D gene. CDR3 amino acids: CASSLDPGEAFF. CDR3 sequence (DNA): TGCGCCAGCAGCTTGGATCCGGGGGAAGCTTTCTTT.